This T cell receptor (beta chain) is from a study of T cells after posttransplantation cyclophosphamide. This clone was seen repeatedly, ten times or more. Its specificity is unknown. Clones were sequenced by immunoSEQ multiplex PCR, and TCRdb holds only the in-frame ones, with some missing. Observed in the sample are about 12,000 clones, none of them singletons. Study-level results: Donor CD8+ memory clones often dominated recipient blood repertoires at later times. Recipient CMV seropositivity and CMV reactivation strongly tracked TRB clonality.

Germline V gene lookup returns CDR1 SGHDT and CDR2 YYEEEE. V lost 4 bases and J 0 bases, leaving 10 bases between the germline ends. The CDR3 contains 14 residues. The receptor comes from a woman in her thirties or forties in good health, CMV-negative, and a related stem cell transplant donor. The V call is TRBV5-6, the J call TRBJ1-1, with D maybe TRBD1 (6 bases). The specimen was PBMCs. CDR3 bases: TGTGCCAGCAGCCGAGGACAGCTGAACACTGAAGCTTTCTTT. Translating gives CASSRGQLNTEAFF.